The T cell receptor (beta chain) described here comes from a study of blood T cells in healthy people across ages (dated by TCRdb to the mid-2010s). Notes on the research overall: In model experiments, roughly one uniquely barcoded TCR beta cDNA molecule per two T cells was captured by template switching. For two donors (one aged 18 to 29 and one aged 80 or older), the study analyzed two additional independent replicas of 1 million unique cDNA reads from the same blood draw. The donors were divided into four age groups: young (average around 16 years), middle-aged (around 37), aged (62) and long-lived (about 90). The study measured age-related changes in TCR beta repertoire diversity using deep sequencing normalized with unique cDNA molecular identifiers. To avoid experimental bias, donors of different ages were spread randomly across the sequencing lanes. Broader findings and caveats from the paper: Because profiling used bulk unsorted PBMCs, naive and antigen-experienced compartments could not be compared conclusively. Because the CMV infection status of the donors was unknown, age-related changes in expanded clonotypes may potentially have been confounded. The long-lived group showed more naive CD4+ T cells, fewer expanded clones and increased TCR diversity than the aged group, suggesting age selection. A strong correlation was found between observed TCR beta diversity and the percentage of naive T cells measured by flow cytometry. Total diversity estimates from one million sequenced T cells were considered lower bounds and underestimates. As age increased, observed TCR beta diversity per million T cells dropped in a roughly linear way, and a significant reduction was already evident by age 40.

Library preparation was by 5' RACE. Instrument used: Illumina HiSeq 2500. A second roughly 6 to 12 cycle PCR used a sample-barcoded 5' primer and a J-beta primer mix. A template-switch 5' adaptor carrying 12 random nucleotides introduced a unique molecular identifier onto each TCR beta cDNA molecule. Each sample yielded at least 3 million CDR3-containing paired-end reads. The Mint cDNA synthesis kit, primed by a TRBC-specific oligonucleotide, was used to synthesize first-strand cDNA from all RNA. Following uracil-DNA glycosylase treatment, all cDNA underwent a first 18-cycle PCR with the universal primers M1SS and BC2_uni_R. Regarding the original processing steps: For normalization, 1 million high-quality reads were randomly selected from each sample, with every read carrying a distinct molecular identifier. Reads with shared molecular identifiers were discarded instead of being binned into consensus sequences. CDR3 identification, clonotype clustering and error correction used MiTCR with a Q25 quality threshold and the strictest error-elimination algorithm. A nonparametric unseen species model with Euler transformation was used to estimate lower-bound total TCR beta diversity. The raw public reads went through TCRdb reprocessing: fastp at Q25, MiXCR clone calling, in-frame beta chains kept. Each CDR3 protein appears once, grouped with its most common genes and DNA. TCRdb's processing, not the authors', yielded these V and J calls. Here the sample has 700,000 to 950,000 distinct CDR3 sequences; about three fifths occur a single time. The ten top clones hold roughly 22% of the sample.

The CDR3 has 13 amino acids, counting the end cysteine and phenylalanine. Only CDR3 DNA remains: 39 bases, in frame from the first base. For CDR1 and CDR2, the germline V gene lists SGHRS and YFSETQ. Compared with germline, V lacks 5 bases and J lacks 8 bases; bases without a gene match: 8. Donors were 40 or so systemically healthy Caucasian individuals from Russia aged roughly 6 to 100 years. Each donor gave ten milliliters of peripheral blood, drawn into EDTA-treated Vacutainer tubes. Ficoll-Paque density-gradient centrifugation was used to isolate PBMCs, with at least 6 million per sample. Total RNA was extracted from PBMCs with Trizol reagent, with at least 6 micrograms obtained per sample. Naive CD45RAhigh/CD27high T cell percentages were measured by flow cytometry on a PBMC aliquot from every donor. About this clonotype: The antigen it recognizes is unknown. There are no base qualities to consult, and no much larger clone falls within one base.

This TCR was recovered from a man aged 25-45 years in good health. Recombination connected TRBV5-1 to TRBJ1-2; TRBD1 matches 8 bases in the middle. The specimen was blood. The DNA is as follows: TGCGCCAGCAGGGACGGGACAGGAGGCGGCTACACCTTC. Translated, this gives CASRDGTGGGYTF.